Below are 28 T cell receptor beta chains sequenced from a single sample in a study of cytomegalovirus exposure and HLA in healthy donors. A multiplex PCR was run with 60 Vbeta primers and 13 Jbeta primers. Repertoires were generated with immunoSEQ multiplex PCR, while TCRdb's copy carries only in-frame clones and drops some. The top ten clones hold 15% to 20% of a sample with approximately 80,000 clones, 65% to 75% of them seen once. The sequencing input was PBMCs. The receptors derive from a woman aged 40 to 50 in good health and CMV-seropositive.

This clone occurred a few times. The sample carries other DNA sequences with the same CDR3. This chain uses TRBV28 with TRBJ1-1; no clear D. Germline-derived CDR1 and CDR2 are MDHEN and SYDVKM. V was trimmed by 3 bases and J by 1 base, leaving 6 bases between them. The CDR3 contains 13 residues. CDR3 loop: CASSFRRNTEAFF. CDR3 bases: TGTGCCAGCAGTTTTCGTCGGAACACTGAAGCTTTCTTT.

This clone was found once. The chain couples TRBV25-1 to TRBJ1-1; D gene unclear. Trimming pared 3 bases from V and 4 bases from J, leaving 6 bases between. The germline V gene has CDR1 MGHDK and CDR2 SYGVNS. The CDR3 runs 12 residues. As DNA, the CDR3 is TGTGCCAGCAGTGATCGGAGCACTGAAGCTTTCTTT. Its translation is CASSDRSTEAFF.

The genes are TRBV19 and TRBJ1-5; perhaps TRBD1 as D (6 bases). The CDR3 is made up of 14 amino acids. Per the germline V gene, CDR1 is LNHDA and CDR2 is SQIVND (reference sequence). Trimming removed 3 bases at V and 10 bases at J, with 16 bases between. CDR3 coding DNA: TGTGCCAGTAGTATCGGACAGAAAATCAGCCCCCAGCATTTT. Its translation is CASSIGQKISPQHF.

The chain joins TRBV5-4 to TRBJ2-1; D is possibly TRBD2 (7 bases). There are 16 residues in the CDR3. With 4 bases removed from V and 2 bases from J, the gap between germline ends came to 16 bases. Germline CDR1 and CDR2: SGHNT and YYREEE (reference sequence). CDR3 coding DNA: TGTGCCAGCAGCGAACGGGGGGACATACCCTACAATGAGCAGTTCTTC. Amino acid sequence: CASSERGDIPYNEQFF.

The J gene is TRBJ1-1, the V gene TRBV28; no definite D call. The ends were cut back, 5 bases at V and 8 bases at J, with 18 bases in the middle. This CDR3 is 14 amino acids long. Per germline, CDR1 MDHEN and CDR2 SYDVKM. The CDR3 region has the DNA TGTGCCAGCAGTCTACCCCAGCGGTACGCGGAAGCTTTCTTT. Its translation is CASSLPQRYAEAFF. Combining the CDR3 with reference TRBV28 and TRBJ1-1 gives the whole variable domain DVKVTQSSRYLVKRTGEKVFLECVQDMDHENMFWYRQDPGLGLRLIYFSYDVKMKEKGDIPEGYSVSREKKERFSLILESASTNQTSMYLCASSLPQRYAEAFFGQGTRLTVV.

This chain links TRBV21-1 with TRBJ1-2; the DNA was not used to check the table's D call, TRBD1. TRBV21-1 is deemed a pseudogene. This CDR3 spans 18 amino acids. The CDR3 sequence: CASSVCRDRGQYSGGYTF. The DNA for the CDR3 is TGTGCCAGCAGCGTCTGCCGGGACAGGGGGCAATATTCGGGTGGCTACACCTTC.

The chain joins TRBV7-7 to TRBJ1-5; D is possibly TRBD1 (5 bases). Germline V lookup: CDR1 SSHAT, CDR2 FNYEAQ (reference sequence). This CDR3 contains 13 residues. V was clipped by 6 bases and J by 6 bases, with 12 bases between them. The CDR3 DNA reads as TGTGCCAGCAGTCAGGGCGTGGGTCAGCCCCAGCATTTT. This sequence encodes CASSQGVGQPQHF.

In DNA form, the CDR3 reads TGTGCCAGCAGCGTTGGCCGAGCGGCCCAATCCTACGAGCAGTACTTC. Translating gives CASSVGRAAQSYEQYF. The genes are TRBV9 and TRBJ2-7; D may be TRBD2 (5 bases). This CDR3 region has 16 residues. V lost 2 bases and J 1 base, leaving 16 bases between the germline ends. Germline CDR1 SGDLS, CDR2 YYNGEE.

The CDR3 here is CASSQVRLAGGNTGELFF. CDR3 bases: TGTGCCAGCAGCCAAGTACGTCTAGCGGGGGGGAACACCGGGGAGCTGTTTTTT. The V call is TRBV4-2, the J call TRBJ2-2, with 11 bases aligning to TRBD2. With 1 base clipped from V and 1 base from J, the junction kept 5 bases outside the gene matches. The CDR3 spans 18 residues. Per the germline V gene, CDR1 is LGHNA and CDR2 is YNFKEQ.

The genes are TRBV19 and TRBJ2-7; 10 bases agree with TRBD1. Losses at the gene ends were 4 bases for V and 0 bases for J; bases not matched to a gene: 3. There are 15 residues in the CDR3. The germline V gene has CDR1 LNHDA and CDR2 SQIVND (reference sequence). CDR3 nucleotide sequence: TGTGCCAGTAGTAACGACAGGGGGCCCTCCTACGAGCAGTACTTC. Amino acid sequence: CASSNDRGPSYEQYF.

This clone was recorded only once. This sequence joins TRBV28 and TRBJ1-3; the D is unclear. CDR1 is MDHEN, CDR2 SYDVKM, per germline. This CDR3 comprises 16 residues. The V end lost 6 bases, the J end lost 0 bases, and 15 bases lay between the germline ends. The CDR3 coding sequence is TGTGCCAGCAGCCCAGTTAGCGGTCTCTCTGGAAACACCATATATTTT. Its translation is CASSPVSGLSGNTIYF.

The V gene is TRBV10-3, the J gene TRBJ2-3; 7 nucleotides agree with TRBD1. V dropped 2 bases and J dropped 1; count of bases not matched to a gene: 12. The CDR3 runs to 18 residues. Germline V lookup: CDR1 ENHRY, CDR2 SYGVKD. CDR3 nucleotide sequence: TGTGCCATCAGTGAGGGGGGATTAACAGGGGACGGCACAGATACGCAGTATTTT. It specifies CAISEGGLTGDGTDTQYF.

This clone occurred a few times. The CDR3 loop is CASSQGVTAYSNQPQHF. The CDR3 nucleotides are TGCGCCAGCAGCCAAGGTGTTACAGCATATAGCAATCAGCCCCAGCATTTT. The chain recombines TRBV4-1 with TRBJ1-5; D uncertain. V was cut by 1 base and J by 0 bases, with 13 bases left in between. CDR1 MGHRA and CDR2 YSYEKL come from the germline V gene. The CDR3 totals 17 residues.

The chain couples TRBV7-9 to TRBJ1-1, with TRBD1 matching 7 bases. This CDR3 has 15 amino acids. The junction had 14 bases not matched to a gene; V was cut back by 5 bases and J by 8 bases. Germline CDR1 is SEHNR and CDR2 is FQNEAQ (reference sequence). Written as DNA, the CDR3 is TGTGCCAGCAGCCTAACAGGGGAGAGGTTCGCGGAAGCTTTCTTT. Protein product: CASSLTGERFAEAFF.

The CDR3 DNA reads TGTGCCAGCAGCCCGCTTGACAGCGCCAATCAGCCCCAGCATTTT. As protein: CASSPLDSANQPQHF. V and J are TRBV9 and TRBJ1-5; D may be TRBD1 (5 bases). Trimming shortened V by 4 bases and J by 3 bases, and 14 bases separated the two germline ends. There are 15 residues in the CDR3. The germline V gene encodes CDR1 SGDLS and CDR2 YYNGEE.

This clone was observed once. This chain uses TRBV5-1 with TRBJ2-1, with 13 bases matching TRBD2. Germline V CDR1 and CDR2: SGHRS, YFSETQ. The CDR3 consists of 16 residues. The J segment lost 4 bases and the V segment lost 3 bases, leaving 4 bases of the junction unmatched. Here the CDR3 DNA reads TGCGCCAGCAGCTCGTCGGGACTAGCGGGATACAATGAGCAGTTCTTC. Its protein product is CASSSSGLAGYNEQFF.

In its sample, this clone was seen once. This chain uses TRBV21-1 with TRBJ2-7; the table names TRBD1, a call not compared with the DNA. TRBV21-1 is recorded as a pseudogene. The CDR3 is 15 amino acids. CDR3 amino acids: CASSTRQGSSYEQYF. The CDR3 DNA reads as TGTGCCAGCAGCACTCGACAGGGGAGCTCCTACGAGCAGTACTTC.

A few counts support this clone. The rearrangement links TRBV20-1 to TRBJ1-1; D remains unclear. V lost 3 bases and J 1 base, leaving 3 bases between the germline ends. Germline-derived CDR1 and CDR2 are DFQATT and SNEGSKA (reference sequence). The CDR3 runs to 11 residues. CDR3 amino acids: CSASRNTEAFF. The CDR3 DNA is TGCAGTGCTAGTCGGAACACTGAAGCTTTCTTT.

The chain is built from TRBV27 and TRBJ2-2; the match to TRBD1 covers 9 bases. There are 16 residues in the CDR3. Trimming cost V 1 base and J 4 bases; bases outside gene matches: 4. CDR1 and CDR2 from the germline V gene are MNHEY and SMNVEV (reference sequence). CDR3: CASSLFSDRGTGELFF. CDR3 DNA sequence: TGTGCCAGCAGTTTATTCTCGGACAGGGGCACCGGGGAGCTGTTTTTT.

This chain uses TRBV28 with TRBJ2-7, with 8 bases fitting TRBD1. This CDR3 is 15 amino acids long. V lost 3 bases, J lost 2 bases, and 6 bases stayed unmatched. Per the germline V gene, CDR1 is MDHEN and CDR2 is SYDVKM. The CDR3 protein is CASSFEAGGTYEQYF. DNA for the CDR3: TGTGCCAGCAGTTTTGAGGCAGGGGGCACCTACGAGCAGTACTTC. The entire variable domain, with the rest obtained from reference TRBV28 and TRBJ2-7, is as follows: DVKVTQSSRYLVKRTGEKVFLECVQDMDHENMFWYRQDPGLGLRLIYFSYDVKMKEKGDIPEGYSVSREKKERFSLILESASTNQTSMYLCASSFEAGGTYEQYFGPGTRLTVT.

The gene calls are TRBV7-3 and TRBJ2-2; 9 bases fit TRBD1. The V gene's germline CDR1 is SGHTA and CDR2 FQGTGA. The junction had 1 base not matched to a gene; V was cut back by 4 bases and J by 1 base. The CDR3 is made up of 15 amino acids. CDR3 loop: CASSWGQGNTGELFF. The DNA of the CDR3 is TGTGCCAGCAGCTGGGGACAGGGGAACACCGGGGAGCTGTTTTTT.

The J gene is TRBJ1-5, the V gene TRBV19; D unclear. Germline values: CDR1 LNHDA, CDR2 SQIVND (reference sequence). CDR3 size: 19 residues. V was cut by 1 base and J by 0 bases, with 19 bases left in between. CDR3 protein: CASSIGSPAAQNSNQPQHF. CDR3 nucleotide sequence: TGTGCCAGTAGTATAGGGTCCCCAGCGGCCCAAAATAGCAATCAGCCCCAGCATTTT.

The genes are TRBV30 and TRBJ2-7; maybe TRBD1 (6 bases). The V and J ends lost 3 bases and 3 bases respectively, with 6 bases between them. The CDR3 loop spans 11 amino acids. Germline CDR1 is GTSNPN and CDR2 is SVGIG (reference sequence). CDR3 residues: CAWRTGYEQYF. The CDR3, as DNA: TGTGCCTGGAGGACAGGCTACGAGCAGTACTTC.

In this sample, this clone turned up a few times. This chain connects TRBV28 to TRBJ2-3, with 7 bases lining up with TRBD2. J lost 1 base, V lost 4 bases, and 11 bases had no gene match. Per the germline V gene, CDR1 is MDHEN and CDR2 is SYDVKM. This CDR3 has 17 amino acids. CDR3: CASSYVAGESGTDTQYF. CDR3 nucleotides: TGTGCCAGCAGTTACGTTGCGGGAGAGTCTGGCACAGATACGCAGTATTTT.

Only a few counts were recorded for this clone. The chain couples TRBV30 to TRBJ1-5; D remains ambiguous. Trimming shortened V by 3 bases and J by 6 bases, and 21 bases separated the two germline ends. Germline CDR1 is GTSNPN and CDR2 is SVGIG (reference sequence). This CDR3 region has 16 residues. The CDR3, as DNA: TGTGCCTGGAGCGAGTACCGGACCCAACGGGGTCAGCCCCAGCATTTT. This encodes CAWSEYRTQRGQPQHF.

This chain connects TRBV18 to TRBJ2-3, with 14 bases aligning to TRBD2. With V trimmed by 0 bases and J by 0 bases, 2 bases remained unmatched. Per the germline V gene, CDR1 is KGHSH and CDR2 is LQKENI. The CDR3 sequence is 18 residues long. The DNA for the CDR3 is TGTGCCAGCTCACCACCTGGACTAGCGGGAGGTAGCACAGATACGCAGTATTTT. It specifies CASSPPGLAGGSTDTQYF. Using reference TRBV18 and TRBJ2-3 for the parts outside the CDR3, the full variable domain is NAGVMQNPRHLVRRRGQEARLRCSPMKGHSHVYWYRQLPEEGLKFMVYLQKENIIDESGMPKERFSAEFPKEGPSILRIQQVVRGDSAAYFCASSPPGLAGGSTDTQYFGPGTRLTVL.

This chain links TRBV15 with TRBJ2-7; TRBD1 matches at 8 bases. V lost 6 bases to trimming and J lost 1 base; unmatched junction nucleotides: 5. Germline V gene data show CDR1 as LNHNV and CDR2 as YYDKDF (reference sequence). There are 14 residues in the CDR3. The CDR3 DNA is TGTGCCACCAGGTTGACAGGGGAGTCCTACGAGCAGTACTTC. Its translation: CATRLTGESYEQYF.

The chain links TRBV6-4 to TRBJ2-1, with 7 bases fitting TRBD2. This CDR3 is built from 16 residues. Germline V gene lookup returns CDR1 MRHNA and CDR2 SNTAGT. With V trimmed by 0 bases and J by 3 bases, 5 bases remained unmatched. The CDR3 region has the DNA TGTGCCAGCAGTGACTCAGCGGGATTGATCTACAATGAGCAGTTCTTC. Its translation is CASSDSAGLIYNEQFF.